The following is a T cell receptor beta chain sequence with its context. The antigen remains undetermined. Sequencing used immunoSEQ multiplex PCR; TCRdb keeps in-frame clones, though not all of them. The data show 15,000 to 20,000 clones, roughly 84% seen once. The data derive from a study of OX40 agonist ivuxolimab in advanced cancers. The CDR3 consists of 11 residues. Per germline, CDR1 MNHNS and CDR2 SASEGT. V was cut by 7 bases and J by 4 bases, with 5 bases left in between. Whole-study findings and limits: Mean expanded clone counts were higher in CD8+ than CD4+ T cells.

Peripheral blood came from all dose cohorts at three timepoints. Here the sequenced sample was CD4+ or CD8+ T cells sorted from blood, taken in a trial of the OX40 agonist ivuxolimab. This clonotype was obtained from an adult with an advanced solid tumor such as melanoma, head and neck, liver or kidney cancer. The chain links TRBV6-1 to TRBJ1-3; D remains unclear. The CDR3 bases are TGTGCCAGCATCCGCGGAAACACCATATATTTT. Its protein product is CASIRGNTIYF.